This paragraph reports one TCR beta chain. The data derive from a study of shared clonotypes between healthy human individuals. A split of CD4+ cells into CD45RA+ naive and CD45RA-negative memory subsets was performed. TCRdb keeps only in-frame clones here, not all; method: immunoSEQ multiplex PCR. The sample shows roughly 1,100,000 clones, around 76% of them seen only once. This sequence originates from a man aged 18 to 30 in good health. Sequenced sample: memory CD4+ T cells sorted from blood. The sample's subset: CD45RA-negative fraction.

The CDR3 protein is CASSQGLAGGKADTQYF. The CDR3 DNA reads as TGTGCCAGCAGTCAGGGACTAGCGGGAGGGAAGGCAGATACGCAGTATTTT. This sequence joins TRBV27 and TRBJ2-3, with 16 bases that match TRBD2. CDR1 MNHEY and CDR2 SMNVEV come from the germline V gene (reference sequence). With 5 bases clipped from V and 4 bases from J, the junction kept 6 bases outside the gene matches. The CDR3 consists of 17 residues.